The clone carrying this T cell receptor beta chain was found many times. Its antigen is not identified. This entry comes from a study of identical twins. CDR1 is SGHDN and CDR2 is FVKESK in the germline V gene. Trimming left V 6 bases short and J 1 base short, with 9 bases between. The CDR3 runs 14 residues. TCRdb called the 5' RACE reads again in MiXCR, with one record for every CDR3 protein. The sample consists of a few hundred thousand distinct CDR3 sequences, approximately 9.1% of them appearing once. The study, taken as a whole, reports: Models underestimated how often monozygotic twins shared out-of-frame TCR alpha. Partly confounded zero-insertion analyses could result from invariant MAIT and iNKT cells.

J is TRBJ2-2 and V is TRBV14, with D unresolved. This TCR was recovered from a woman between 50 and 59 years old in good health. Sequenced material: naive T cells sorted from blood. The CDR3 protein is CASRTSLNTGELFF. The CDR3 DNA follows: TGTGCCAGCAGAACATCCTTGAACACCGGGGAGCTGTTTTTT.